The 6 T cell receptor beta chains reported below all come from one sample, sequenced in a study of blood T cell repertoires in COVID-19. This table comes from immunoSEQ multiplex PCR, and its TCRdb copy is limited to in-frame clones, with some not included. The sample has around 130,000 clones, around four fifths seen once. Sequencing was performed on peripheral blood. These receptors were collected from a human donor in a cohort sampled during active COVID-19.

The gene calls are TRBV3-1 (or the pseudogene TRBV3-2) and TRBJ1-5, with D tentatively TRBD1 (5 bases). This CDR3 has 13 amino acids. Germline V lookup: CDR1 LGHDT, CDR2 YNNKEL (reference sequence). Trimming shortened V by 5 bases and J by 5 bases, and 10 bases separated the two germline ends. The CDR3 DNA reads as TGTGCCAGCAGCGCCCAGGGCGATCAGCCCCAGCATTTT. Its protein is CASSAQGDQPQHF.

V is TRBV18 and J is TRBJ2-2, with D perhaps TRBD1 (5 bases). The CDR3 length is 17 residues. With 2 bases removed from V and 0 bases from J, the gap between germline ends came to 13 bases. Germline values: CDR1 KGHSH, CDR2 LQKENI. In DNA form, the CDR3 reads TGTGCCAGCTCACCAATTGACGCAGGGACGAACACCGGGGAGCTGTTTTTT. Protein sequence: CASSPIDAGTNTGELFF.

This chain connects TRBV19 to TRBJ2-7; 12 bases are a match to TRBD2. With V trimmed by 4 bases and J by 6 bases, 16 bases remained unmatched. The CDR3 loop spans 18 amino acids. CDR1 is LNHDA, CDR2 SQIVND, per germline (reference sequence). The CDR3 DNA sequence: TGTGCCAGTAGTACCACAGCTTCTAGCGGGGGGGCCATCGGCGAGCAGTACTTC. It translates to CASSTTASSGGAIGEQYF.

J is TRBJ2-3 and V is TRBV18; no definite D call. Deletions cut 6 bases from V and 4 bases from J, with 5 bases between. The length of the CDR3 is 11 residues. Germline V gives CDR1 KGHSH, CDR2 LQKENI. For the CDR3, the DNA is TGTGCCAGCTCCCTTGCAGATACGCAGTATTTT. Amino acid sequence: CASSLADTQYF. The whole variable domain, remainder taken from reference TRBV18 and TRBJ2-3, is NAGVMQNPRHLVRRRGQEARLRCSPMKGHSHVYWYRQLPEEGLKFMVYLQKENIIDESGMPKERFSAEFPKEGPSILRIQQVVRGDSAAYFCASSLADTQYFGPGTRLTVL.

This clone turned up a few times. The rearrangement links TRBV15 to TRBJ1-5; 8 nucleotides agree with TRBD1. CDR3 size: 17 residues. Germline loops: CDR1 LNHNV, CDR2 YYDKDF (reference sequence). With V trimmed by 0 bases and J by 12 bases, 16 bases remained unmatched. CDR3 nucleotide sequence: TGTGCCACCAGCAGAGATGGACAGGGCCTGGGGGATCAGGTCCAGCATTTT. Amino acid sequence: CATSRDGQGLGDQVQHF.

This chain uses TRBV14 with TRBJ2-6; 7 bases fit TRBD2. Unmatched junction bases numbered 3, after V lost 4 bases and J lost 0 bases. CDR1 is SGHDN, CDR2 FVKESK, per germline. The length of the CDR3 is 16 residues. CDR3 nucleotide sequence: TGTGCCAGCAGCCGCCGGACTAGCTCTGGGGCCAACGTCCTGACTTTC. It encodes CASSRRTSSGANVLTF.